What follows are 20 T cell receptor beta chains derived from one specimen sequenced in a study of beta chain features in type 1 diabetes. Since all of the isolated RNA was reverse transcribed, expressed TCRB transcripts were what got sequenced. Clones were sequenced by immunoSEQ multiplex PCR, and TCRdb holds only the in-frame ones, with some missing. Of roughly 300,000 clones in the sample, around 13% were seen once. The sample comprised central memory CD4+ T cells from blood. These receptors were obtained from a man aged 25 to 45 in good health.

The table lists this clone with a few counts. The CDR3 coding sequence is TGTGCCAGTAGAGTAGTGGGACAGAACTATGGCTACACCTTC. It specifies CASRVVGQNYGYTF. The chain joins TRBV19 to TRBJ1-2, with TRBD1 matching 7 bases. The CDR3 has 14 amino acids. V shed 6 bases and J 2 bases; nucleotides not matched to a gene: 6. The germline V gene encodes CDR1 LNHDA and CDR2 SQIVND (reference sequence).

The chain uses TRBV7-2 and TRBJ2-3; D remains unclear. The CDR3 totals 16 residues. Looked up from germline, CDR1 is SGHTA and CDR2 is FQGNSA. The V gene lost 5 bases and the J gene lost 0 bases, with 15 bases spanning the gap. The CDR3 sequence is CASSPSSVPSTDTQYF. CDR3 nucleotide sequence: TGTGCCAGCAGCCCAAGCTCGGTCCCTAGCACAGATACGCAGTATTTT.

CDR3 nucleotides: TGTGCCAGCAGCTTCGGACAAGTGAACACTGAAGCTTTCTTT. As protein: CASSFGQVNTEAFF. The chain carries TRBV6-6 and TRBJ1-1; tentatively, D is TRBD1 (5 bases). The V end lost 6 bases, the J end lost 0 bases, and 11 bases lay between the germline ends. This CDR3 contains 14 residues. Germline assignment: CDR1 MNHNY and CDR2 SVGAGI (reference sequence).

The chain recombines TRBV4-3 with TRBJ2-7, with 13 bases aligning to TRBD2. The V segment lost 1 base and the J segment 3 bases; nucleotides outside the gene matches: 0. This CDR3 is built from 15 residues. The germline V gene has CDR1 LGHNA and CDR2 YSLEER. CDR3 in amino acids: CASSQGTSGGYEQYF. CDR3 bases: TGCGCCAGCAGCCAAGGGACTAGCGGGGGCTACGAGCAGTACTTC.

Only a few counts were recorded for this clone. The genes are TRBV11-3 and TRBJ2-2; D remains ambiguous. Per germline, CDR1 SGHNT and CDR2 YENEEA. Trimming cost V 2 bases and J 1 base, with 11 bases left between them. The CDR3 runs 16 residues. The CDR3 reads CASSLRTAMNTGELFF. For the CDR3, the DNA is TGTGCCAGCAGCTTAAGGACGGCCATGAACACCGGGGAGCTGTTTTTT.

The V call is TRBV4-1, the J call TRBJ2-5; D is ambiguous. V dropped 0 bases and J dropped 1 base, with 6 bases sitting between them. The V gene's germline CDR1 is MGHRA and CDR2 YSYEKL. This CDR3 has 14 amino acids. The CDR3 DNA is TGCGCCAGCAGCCAAGATCCCACCCAAGAGACCCAGTACTTC. This sequence encodes CASSQDPTQETQYF.

This chain connects TRBV7-3 to TRBJ2-3; tentative D call: TRBD2 (5 bases). Trimming pared 5 bases from V and 4 bases from J, leaving 10 bases between. Looked up from germline, CDR1 is SGHTA and CDR2 is FQGTGA. The CDR3 length is 13 residues. The CDR3 DNA reads as TGTGCCAGCAGCCCCGGGAACGCAGATACGCAGTATTTT. Residues: CASSPGNADTQYF.

The sample holds many counts of this clone. The chain has TRBV2 and TRBJ1-5; 8 bases map to TRBD1. J was trimmed by 2 bases and V by 5 bases; bases with no gene match: 5. Germline CDR1 is SNHLY and CDR2 is FYNNEI. The CDR3 sequence is 15 residues long. This CDR3 is CASSRAGGGNQPQHF. CDR3 sequence (DNA): TGTGCCAGCAGTCGGGCAGGGGGCGGCAATCAGCCCCAGCATTTT.

This sequence joins TRBV5-1 and TRBJ2-3; TRBD2 matches at 8 bases. Germline lookup yields CDR1 SGHRS and CDR2 YFSETQ. This CDR3 is 17 amino acids long. Trimming removed 4 bases from V and 1 base from J; junction bases left unmatched: 11. CDR3 DNA: TGCGCCAGCAGCAACCAACCCCGGGGACTAGGCACAGATACGCAGTATTTT. Protein product: CASSNQPRGLGTDTQYF.

The J gene is TRBJ1-4, the V gene TRBV6-6; possibly TRBD1 for D (5 bases). Looked up from germline, CDR1 is MNHNY and CDR2 is SVGAGI (reference sequence). The CDR3 runs to 13 residues. V lost 6 bases and J 8 bases, leaving 13 bases between the germline ends. CDR3 loop: CASRPPPGEKLFF. The CDR3 DNA sequence: TGTGCCAGCAGACCTCCCCCAGGGGAAAAACTGTTTTTT.

J is TRBJ1-1 and V is TRBV9; possible D gene TRBD1, 6 bases. The CDR3 runs to 15 residues. The V gene lost 4 bases and the J gene lost 4 bases, with 17 bases spanning the gap. CDR1 and CDR2 (germline): SGDLS, YYNGEE. CDR3 region: CASSPGEGLGTEAFF. Written as DNA, the CDR3 is TGTGCCAGCAGCCCAGGGGAGGGATTGGGCACTGAAGCTTTCTTT.

This clone was observed a few times. This sequence joins TRBV4-3 and TRBJ2-7; D is unresolved. CDR1 LGHNA and CDR2 YSLEER come from the germline V gene. The CDR3 contains 13 residues. V gave up 1 base and J gave up 3 bases, with 7 bases separating them. In DNA form, the CDR3 reads TGCGCCAGCAGCCAAGTTTATGGCTACGAGCAGTACTTC. This codes for CASSQVYGYEQYF.

This clone was seen many times. This chain joins TRBV10-3 and TRBJ1-2, with no clear D. Trimming took off 3 bases at V and 8 bases at J, with 16 bases between the two ends. This CDR3 contains 14 residues. From germline, CDR1 is ENHRY and CDR2 SYGVKD. CDR3 residues: CAISDFIDTRGYTF. The CDR3 DNA follows: TGTGCCATCAGTGACTTTATCGATACGAGAGGCTACACCTTC.

This clone was seen ten or more times. This sequence joins TRBV28 and TRBJ2-1; D is possibly TRBD1 (6 bases). Trimming took off 10 bases at V and 4 bases at J, with 17 bases between the two ends. Germline V lookup: CDR1 MDHEN, CDR2 SYDVKM. This CDR3 has 14 residues. The CDR3 DNA follows: TGTGCCACCAATAGCCCAGGGGCGTACAATGAGCAGTTCTTC. Amino acid sequence: CATNSPGAYNEQFF. The full variable domain, its missing parts supplied by reference TRBV28 and TRBJ2-1, is DVKVTQSSRYLVKRTGEKVFLECVQDMDHENMFWYRQDPGLGLRLIYFSYDVKMKEKGDIPEGYSVSREKKERFSLILESASTNQTSMYLCATNSPGAYNEQFFGPGTRLTVL.

This chain uses TRBV6-5 with TRBJ2-5; no clear D gene. CDR3 length: 13 amino acids. CDR1 and CDR2 (germline): MNHEY, SVGAGI. The ends were cut back, 7 bases at V and 5 bases at J, with 14 bases in the middle. The CDR3 DNA is TGTGCCAGCACCCACGTAGTTGGTGAGACCCAGTACTTC. Translated: CASTHVVGETQYF.

This rearrangement joins TRBV4-1 to TRBJ1-1; D is unresolved. Germline-derived CDR1 and CDR2 are MGHRA and YSYEKL. Trimming took 0 bases from V and 2 from J, leaving 7 bases between them. The CDR3 covers 14 residues. CDR3 DNA: TGCGCCAGCAGCCAAGAAGTCCGAAACACTGAAGCTTTCTTT. Translating it yields CASSQEVRNTEAFF.

This clone was picked up a small number of times. At the DNA level, this CDR3 is encoded by other sequences in the same sample as well. The chain joins TRBV7-2 to TRBJ1-1; the match to TRBD1 covers 9 bases. The germline V gene encodes CDR1 SGHTA and CDR2 FQGNSA. Trimming at V came to 2 bases and at J to 5 bases, leaving 3 bases not matched to a gene. This CDR3 is built from 14 residues. The CDR3 region has the DNA TGTGCCAGCAGCTTAACGGACAGGGGTACTGAAGCTTTCTTT. It translates to CASSLTDRGTEAFF.

This clone appeared a few times. V gene TRBV14 combines with J gene TRBJ1-2; weak D call: TRBD1 (5 bases). The CDR3 has 13 amino acids. V was clipped by 0 bases and J by 6 bases, with 8 bases between them. CDR1 and CDR2 from the germline V gene are SGHDN and FVKESK. The CDR3 sequence is CASSQERGNGYTF. The CDR3 DNA reads TGTGCCAGCAGCCAAGAAAGGGGAAATGGCTACACCTTC.

This clone was observed a handful of times. This rearrangement joins TRBV19 to TRBJ2-6, with unresolved D. V was clipped by 3 bases and J by 0 bases, with 6 bases between them. Germline lookup yields CDR1 LNHDA and CDR2 SQIVND (reference sequence). The CDR3 sequence is 15 residues long. The CDR3 bases are TGTGCCAGTAGTATCACAGCCTCTGGGGCCAACGTCCTGACTTTC. Protein product: CASSITASGANVLTF.

This clone has only a few counts. This chain connects TRBV6-1 to TRBJ2-7, with D possibly being TRBD2 (5 bases). Germline V gives CDR1 MNHNS, CDR2 SASEGT. This CDR3 is 16 amino acids long. In DNA, the CDR3 is TGTGCCATCAGTGAGTCGTTTTCCACGGGGTCTCCGGAGCAGTACGTC. Its protein product is CAISESFSTGSPEQYV.